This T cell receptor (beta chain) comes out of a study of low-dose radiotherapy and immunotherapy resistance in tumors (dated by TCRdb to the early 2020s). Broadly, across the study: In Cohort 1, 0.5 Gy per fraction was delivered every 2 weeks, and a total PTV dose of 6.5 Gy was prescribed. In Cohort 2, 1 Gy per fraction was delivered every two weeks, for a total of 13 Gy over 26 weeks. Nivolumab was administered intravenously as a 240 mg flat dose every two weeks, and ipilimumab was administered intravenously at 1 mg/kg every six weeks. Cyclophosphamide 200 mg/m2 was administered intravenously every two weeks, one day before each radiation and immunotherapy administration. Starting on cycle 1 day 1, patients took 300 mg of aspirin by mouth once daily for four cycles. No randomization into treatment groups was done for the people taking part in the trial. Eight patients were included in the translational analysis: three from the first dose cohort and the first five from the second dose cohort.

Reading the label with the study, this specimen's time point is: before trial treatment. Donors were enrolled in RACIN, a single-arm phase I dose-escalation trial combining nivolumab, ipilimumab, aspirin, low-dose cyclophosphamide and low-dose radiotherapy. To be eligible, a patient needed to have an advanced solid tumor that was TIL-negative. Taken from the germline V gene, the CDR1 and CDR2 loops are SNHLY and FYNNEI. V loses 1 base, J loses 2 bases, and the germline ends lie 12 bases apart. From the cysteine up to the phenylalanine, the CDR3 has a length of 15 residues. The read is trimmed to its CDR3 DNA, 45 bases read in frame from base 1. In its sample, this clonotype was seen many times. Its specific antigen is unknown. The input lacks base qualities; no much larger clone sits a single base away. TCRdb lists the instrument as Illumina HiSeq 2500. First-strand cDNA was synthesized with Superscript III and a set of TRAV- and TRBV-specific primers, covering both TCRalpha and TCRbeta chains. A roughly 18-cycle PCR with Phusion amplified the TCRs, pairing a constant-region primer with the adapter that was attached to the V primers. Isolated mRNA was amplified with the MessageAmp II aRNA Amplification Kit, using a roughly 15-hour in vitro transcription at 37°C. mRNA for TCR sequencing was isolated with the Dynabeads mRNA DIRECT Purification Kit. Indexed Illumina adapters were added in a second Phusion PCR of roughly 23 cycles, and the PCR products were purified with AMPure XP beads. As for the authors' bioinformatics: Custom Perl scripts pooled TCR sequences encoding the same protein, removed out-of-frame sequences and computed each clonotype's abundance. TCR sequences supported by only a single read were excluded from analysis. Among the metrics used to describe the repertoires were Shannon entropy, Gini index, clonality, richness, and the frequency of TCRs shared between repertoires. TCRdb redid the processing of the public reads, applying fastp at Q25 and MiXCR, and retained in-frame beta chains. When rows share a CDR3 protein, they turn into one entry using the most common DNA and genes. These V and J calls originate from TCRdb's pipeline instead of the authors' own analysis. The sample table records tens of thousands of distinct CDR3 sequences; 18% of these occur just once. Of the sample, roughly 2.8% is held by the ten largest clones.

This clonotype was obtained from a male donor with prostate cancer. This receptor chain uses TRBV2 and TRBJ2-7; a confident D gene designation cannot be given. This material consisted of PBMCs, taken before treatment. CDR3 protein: CASSEGRPRPYEQYF. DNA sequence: TGTGCCAGCAGTGAAGGCAGGCCCAGACCCTACGAGCAGTACTTC.